What follows are 16 T cell receptor beta chains derived from one specimen sequenced in a study of CD8+CD57+ T cells in acquired aplastic anemia. Flow cytometry had shown expanded CD8+CD57+ cells in the patients chosen for sequencing. Genomic DNA constituted the template upon which TCR beta VDJ and CDR3 profiling was performed. TCRdb called the reads again in MiXCR, with one record for every CDR3 protein. The sample lists about 180,000 distinct CDR3 sequences; roughly 50% were seen once. What was sequenced was sorted CD4+, CD8+, or CD8+CD57+ T cells (not recorded which) from PBMCs. The receptors were gathered from a human donor with aplastic anemia.

This clonotype was seen many times. The chain couples TRBV6-1 to TRBJ1-1, with D possibly TRBD1 on 5 matching bases. Germline V gives CDR1 MNHNS, CDR2 SASEGT. V dropped 4 bases and J dropped 7 bases, with 10 bases sitting between them. The CDR3 length is 12 residues. DNA for the CDR3: TGTGCCAGCAGTGCCCAGGGACGTGAAGCTTTCTTT. This encodes CASSAQGREAFF.

This clonotype was counted a few times. V and J are TRBV9 and TRBJ2-5; D unresolved. V gave up 0 bases and J gave up 7 bases, with 4 bases separating them. Germline CDR1 is SGDLS and CDR2 is YYNGEE. The CDR3 contains 11 residues. The CDR3 sequence is CASSVGMTQYF. The CDR3 DNA reads TGTGCCAGCAGCGTAGGCATGACCCAGTACTTC. The full variable domain, completed using reference TRBV9 and TRBJ2-5, is DSGVTQTPKHLITATGQRVTLRCSPRSGDLSVYWYQQSLDQGLQFLIQYYNGEERAKGNILERFSAQQFPDLHSELNLSSLELGDSALYFCASSVGMTQYFGPGTRLLVL.

A remark on this clonotype: A read error is possible here, since a much larger clone lies one base away. The gene calls are TRBV3-1 and TRBJ1-6, with D unresolved. The germline V gene encodes CDR1 LGHDT and CDR2 YNNKEL (reference sequence). This CDR3 is built from 13 residues. CDR3 residues: CAISQQSNSPLHF. In DNA, the CDR3 is TGTGCCATCAGCCAGCAGAGTAATTCACCCCTCCACTTT.

There are a few counts of this clonotype. The V gene is TRBV2, the J gene TRBJ2-7; D not resolved. The CDR3 consists of 13 residues. Trimming shortened V by 5 bases and J by 1 base, and 9 bases separated the two germline ends. Per the germline V gene, CDR1 is SNHLY and CDR2 is FYNNEI. The CDR3 DNA reads TGTGCCAGCAGTTATCAGGAGTCCTACGAGCAGTACTTC. Amino acid sequence: CASSYQESYEQYF.

The chain has TRBV29-1 and TRBJ2-7, with no clear D. The CDR3 contains 15 residues. The germline gives CDR1 SQVTM, CDR2 ANQGSEA. The V end lost 6 bases, the J end lost 5 bases, and 23 bases lay between the germline ends. The CDR3 loop reads CSVDPGAGSLHEQYF. DNA of the CDR3: TGCAGCGTCGACCCGGGCGCAGGATCTCTCCACGAGCAGTACTTC.

For this clonotype: Just one base apart from a much larger clone, this may be a read error. Without the conserved terminal phenylalanine or tryptophan, this CDR3 likely stems from a read error. This rearrangement joins TRBV6-2 or TRBV6-3 to TRBJ1-6, with 7 bases aligning to TRBD1. This CDR3 region has 14 residues. The V and J ends lost 5 bases and 9 bases, in that order; junction bases with no gene match: 7. Germline values: CDR1 MNHEY, CDR2 SVGEGT. The CDR3 DNA follows: TGTGCCAGCAGTCGGGCCGGGACAGCTTCACCCCTCCACCTT. It is translated as CASSRAGTASPLHL.

The chain uses TRBV4-3 and TRBJ2-2; no definite D call. The germline gives CDR1 LGHNA, CDR2 YSLEER. The CDR3 is made up of 14 amino acids. V was clipped by 1 base and J by 7 bases, with 10 bases between them. The chain's CDR3 is CASSQAPLGGELFF. In DNA, the CDR3 is TGCGCCAGCAGCCAAGCCCCTTTAGGCGGGGAGCTGTTTTTT.

Comment on this clonotype: Its ends do not fully match the called genes, so a read error is possible. The rearrangement uses TRBV9 and TRBJ2-1; no reliable D call. This CDR3 has 15 residues. Germline V CDR1 and CDR2: SGDLS, YYNGEE. The DNA of the CDR3 is TGTGTCAGCAACCCTAGAGATGCGTCCTACAATGAGCAGTTCTTC. As protein: CVSNPRDASYNEQFF.

This chain joins TRBV7-8 and TRBJ2-7, with TRBD1 as a possible D gene (5 bases). The CDR3 is 13 amino acids. Trimming removed 1 base at V and 3 bases at J, with 7 bases between. Germline V gene lookup returns CDR1 SGHVS and CDR2 FQNEAQ. CDR3 region: CASSLEGVYEQYF. The CDR3 DNA sequence: TGTGCCAGCAGCTTAGAAGGGGTCTACGAGCAGTACTTC.

This clonotype was seen more than once but under ten times. The chain joins TRBV30 to TRBJ2-3, with 11 nucleotides matching TRBD2. CDR3 length equals 17 residues. Germline V gives CDR1 GTSNPN, CDR2 SVGIG (reference sequence). J gave up 0 bases and V 5 bases, and 10 bases lay outside the gene matches. CDR3 DNA sequence: TGTGCCTGGCGCACCGGGACTAGCGGTGCTAGCACAGATACGCAGTATTTT. Translating it yields CAWRTGTSGASTDTQYF.

The chain employs TRBV4-2 and TRBJ1-2, with 11 bases fitting TRBD1. Losses at the gene ends were 3 bases for V and 8 bases for J; bases not matched to a gene: 14. The CDR3 is 17 amino acids. Germline CDR1 reads LGHNA; CDR2 reads YNFKEQ. CDR3 sequence reads: CASSQPWDRGEGRGYTF. DNA for the CDR3: TGTGCCAGCAGCCAGCCCTGGGACAGGGGGGAGGGTCGAGGCTACACCTTC.

This clonotype showed up just a few times. A read error may be the cause here, since a much bigger clone is one base away. This chain uses TRBV5-1 with TRBJ2-5; TRBD2 aligns across 9 bases. V lost 0 bases, J lost 9 bases, and 12 bases stayed unmatched. This CDR3 region has 16 residues. The V gene's germline CDR1 is SGHRS and CDR2 YFSETQ. The CDR3 spells CASSLGPAGGMQAQYF. DNA of the CDR3: TGCGCCAGCAGCTTGGGCCCAGCGGGGGGCATGCAGGCCCAGTACTTC.

The V gene is TRBV12-3 or TRBV12-4, the J gene TRBJ2-7; 8 bases align to TRBD1. This CDR3 is built from 14 residues. J gave up 5 bases and V 1 base, and 4 bases lay outside the gene matches. This CDR3 reads CASSLGTGINEQYF. Here the CDR3 DNA reads TGTGCCAGCAGTTTAGGGACAGGGATCAACGAGCAGTACTTC.

The chain combines TRBV7-3 with TRBJ1-4; 7 nucleotides align to TRBD1. Germline CDR1 SGHTA, CDR2 FQGTGA. J lost 4 bases, V lost 5 bases, and 1 base had no gene match. The CDR3 runs 13 residues. Here the CDR3 DNA reads TGTGCCAGCAGCCGACAGGGTAATGAAAAACTGTTTTTT. This gives the protein CASSRQGNEKLFF.

The chain uses TRBV6-2 or TRBV6-3 and TRBJ2-2; 11 positions agree with TRBD2. The CDR3 sequence is 19 residues long. Germline loops: CDR1 MNHEY, CDR2 SVGEGT. The V and J ends lost 0 bases and 4 bases, in that order; junction bases with no gene match: 10. CDR3 nucleotide sequence: TGTGCCAGCAGTTACTCGAAAGTAGCGGGGGGGAGGAGCACCGGGGAGCTGTTTTTT. Its protein product is CASSYSKVAGGRSTGELFF.

This sequence joins TRBV12-5 and TRBJ2-7, with 15 bases identical to TRBD2. Germline CDR1 and CDR2: LGHNT and FRNRAP. Trimming at V came to 5 bases and at J to 6 bases, leaving 2 bases not matched to a gene. CDR3 length: 14 amino acids. CDR3 amino acids: CASGMGLAGGEQYF. The CDR3 bases are TGTGCTAGTGGTATGGGACTAGCGGGAGGCGAGCAGTACTTC.